These T cell receptor beta chains were read from a single sample in a study of OX40 agonist ivuxolimab in advanced cancers. The protocol was immunoSEQ multiplex PCR, while the TCRdb copy is restricted to in-frame clones and leaves out a portion. The table includes about 20,000 clones, about four fifths detected once. Sequences were derived from CD4+ or CD8+ T cells sorted from blood, sampled in a trial of the OX40 agonist ivuxolimab. The receptors shown here come from an adult with an advanced solid tumor such as melanoma, head and neck, liver or kidney cancer. The CDR3 runs from the conserved cysteine through the conserved F or W. D genes are given only for firm matches. The size field is filled for only some rows; it gives once, few, many or a size class.

once	TRBJ2-7	TRBV30	NA	TGTGCCTGGAGTGTACTGGGCTACGAGCAGTACTTC	CAWSVLGYEQYF
NA	TRBJ2-7	TRBV11-2	NA	TGTGCCAGCAGCTTAGTGAACGGGGAGCAGTACTTC	CASSLVNGEQYF
NA	TRBJ1-1	TRBV9	TRBD1	TGTGCCAGCAGCCCCAAGGGCTCGGTCATTTGGCAGGGGGATACTGAAGCTTTCTTT	CASSPKGSVIWQGDTEAFF
once	TRBJ1-3	TRBV30	TRBD1	TGTGCCTGGAGCGAGGACAGGGCCCATTTT	CAWSEDRAHF
NA	TRBJ1-2	TRBV28	TRBD1	TGTGCCAGCAGTAAAATTACCGGGACAGGGGATAACTATGGCTACACCTTC	CASSKITGTGDNYGYTF
NA	TRBJ2-1	TRBV19	NA	TGTGCCAGTAGTACCCCAGCAGGGCTTTCCTACAATGAGCAGTTCTTC	CASSTPAGLSYNEQFF
NA	TRBJ2-7	TRBV27	NA	TGTGCCAGCAGACTAGGGGAATCATACGAGCAGTACTTC	CASRLGESYEQYF
once	TRBJ1-5	TRBV7-9	NA	TGTGCCAGCAGCTTATCAGGGAATAGCAATCAGCCCCAGCATTTT	CASSLSGNSNQPQHF
NA	TRBJ1-2	TRBV19	NA	TGTGCCAGTAGTATAAACCTTGGACACGAAAACTATGGCTACACCTTC	CASSINLGHENYGYTF
few	TRBJ2-7	TRBV5-4	TRBD2	TGTGCCAGCAGCTTGGACGGCGGGAGCTCCTACGAGCAGTACTTC	CASSLDGGSSYEQYF
NA	TRBJ2-1	TRBV28	NA	TGTGCCAGCAGTTTCGGGGGACTGAATACCAATGAGCAGTTCTTC	CASSFGGLNTNEQFF
NA	TRBJ2-2	TRBV15	NA	TGTGCCACCAGCAGAGACAGGAACACCGGGGAGCTGTTTTTT	CATSRDRNTGELFF
NA	TRBJ2-2	TRBV6-1	NA	TGTGCCAGCAGTGAAGATGTTGGCGGCCGGTCCGGGGAGCTGTTTTTT	CASSEDVGGRSGELFF
NA	TRBJ1-2	TRBV29-1	NA	TGCAGCGTTTTTCACAGTACGGGCTATGGCTACACCTTC	CSVFHSTGYGYTF
once	TRBJ2-1	TRBV27	TRBD2	TGTGCCAGCAGTTTCCCGGGACTAGCGGGAGGGGACAGGGAGCAGTTCTTC	CASSFPGLAGGDREQFF
NA	TRBJ1-1	TRBV15	NA	TGTGCCACCAGCATCACATCCCGGGGGGAGGGACGTGGCACTGAAGCTTTCTTT	CATSITSRGEGRGTEAFF
NA	TRBJ1-4	TRBV27	NA	TGTGCCAGCAGTTTAGGAGGGGGTTTTGAAAAACTGTTTTTT	CASSLGGGFEKLFF
medium-sized	TRBJ1-3	TRBV6-6	NA	TGTGCCAGCACGGGGGCTATAGGAAACACCATATATTTT	CASTGAIGNTIYF
NA	TRBJ1-5	TRBV5-1	TRBD1	TGCGCCAGCAGAGCTGACAGGGGATACAATCAGCCCCAGCATTTT	CASRADRGYNQPQHF
NA	TRBJ1-5	TRBV4-1	TRBD1	TGCGCCAGCAGCCAAGACCGGGGACAGCCTAATCAGCCCCAGCATTTT	CASSQDRGQPNQPQHF
NA	TRBJ2-7	TRBV28	TRBD1	TGTGCCAGCAGAAGTCTAAGGGACAGGGGAACCTACGAGCAGTACTTC	CASRSLRDRGTYEQYF
NA	TRBJ2-5	TRBV19	NA	TGTGCCAGTTCCGGACAGCTACAAGAGACCCAGTACTTC	CASSGQLQETQYF
NA	TRBJ1-5	TRBV15	TRBD1	TGTGCCACCAGCAAAGGGACAGATAATCAGCCCCAGCATTTT	CATSKGTDNQPQHF
NA	TRBJ1-1	TRBV13	NA	TGTGCCAGCAGCATGGACAGACTGAACACTGAAGCTTTCTTT	CASSMDRLNTEAFF
medium-sized	TRBJ2-1	TRBV28	NA	TGTGCCAGCAGTCTCGGGCCCAACAATGAGCAGTTCTTC	CASSLGPNNEQFF
NA	TRBJ2-5	TRBV7-9	TRBD2	TGTGCCAGCAGCTTAGGGCCGACTCTAGCGGACAAAGAGACCCAGTACTTC	CASSLGPTLADKETQYF
NA	TRBJ2-1	TRBV7-9	NA	TGTGCCAGCAGCTCTCGGGGTGAGCAGTTCTTC	CASSSRGEQFF
NA	TRBJ2-1	TRBV28	NA	TGTGCCAGCAGTTTATCGGACAACCACAATGAGCAGTTCTTC	CASSLSDNHNEQFF
NA	TRBJ2-3	TRBV6-5	NA	TGTGCCAGCCGAACTACCCTCCCCGCAGATACGCAGTATTTT	CASRTTLPADTQYF
NA	TRBJ2-3	TRBV6-5	NA	TGTGCCAGCAGTTACCAGCGGGGCACAGATACGCAGTATTTT	CASSYQRGTDTQYF